This TCR beta chain came from a study of blood T cell repertoires in COVID-19. TCRdb's table, derived via immunoSEQ multiplex PCR, lists solely in-frame clones and lacks some. The sample has over 200,000 clones, about 86% seen once. Trimming stripped 0 bases from V and 5 bases from J, with 14 bases between. Per the germline V gene, CDR1 is SGDLS and CDR2 is YYNGEE. The CDR3 length is 15 residues. Sequencing was done on a sample of peripheral blood. This clonotype was obtained from a man aged 80 or over with acute or convalescent COVID-19. This chain links TRBV9 with TRBJ2-5, with D perhaps matching TRBD1 (6 bases). The CDR3 region has the DNA TGTGCCAGCAGCGTAGCACAGGGAGAGGGGGAGACCCAGTACTTC. Translated: CASSVAQGEGETQYF.